The 20 T cell receptor beta chains below were found in one sample sequenced in a study of T cell responses to AZD1222 COVID-19 vaccine. Sequencing used immunoSEQ multiplex PCR; TCRdb keeps in-frame clones, though not all of them. Of 95,000 to 150,000 clones listed, 93% are singletons. Specimen: peripheral blood, collected 28 days after the second AZD1222 dose. These receptors were taken from an adult who received the AZD1222 COVID-19 vaccine.

This CDR3 reads CASSPEGEEQFF. The CDR3 bases are TGTGCCAGCTCACCAGAGGGGGAGGAGCAGTTCTTC. The chain has TRBV18 and TRBJ2-1; TRBD1 might be the D (6 bases). From germline, CDR1 is KGHSH and CDR2 LQKENI. The CDR3 has 12 amino acids. Trimming took 2 bases from V and 10 from J, leaving 9 bases between them.

This chain links TRBV19 with TRBJ2-3; D ambiguous. V gave up 7 bases and J gave up 3 bases, with 11 bases separating them. The CDR3 runs 13 residues. Germline V gene sequence: CDR1 LNHDA, CDR2 SQIVND (reference sequence). The CDR3 here is CASNRVLTDTQYF. The CDR3 DNA reads TGTGCCAGTAATAGGGTCCTTACAGATACGCAGTATTTT.

The CDR3 sequence: CASSQDPGRVGSPLHF. DNA of the CDR3: TGCGCCAGCAGCCAAGATCCTGGCAGGGTGGGTTCACCCCTCCACTTT. The chain has TRBV4-1 and TRBJ1-6, with D possibly TRBD1 on 5 matching bases. Germline V gives CDR1 MGHRA, CDR2 YSYEKL. The ends were cut back, 0 bases at V and 9 bases at J, with 15 bases in the middle. The CDR3 sequence is 16 residues long.

The V and J genes are TRBV10-3 and TRBJ1-1; no definite D call. Germline CDR1 is ENHRY and CDR2 is SYGVKD. The CDR3 loop spans 13 amino acids. V lost 11 bases and J lost 10, with 23 bases in between. CDR3: CAVDDGYTGGAFF. The CDR3 nucleotides read TGTGCCGTCGACGACGGTTACACTGGTGGAGCTTTCTTT.

The rearrangement joins TRBV28 to TRBJ2-3, with D possibly matching TRBD2 (5 bases). Germline V gene data show CDR1 as MDHEN and CDR2 as SYDVKM. With 1 base removed from V and 1 base from J, the gap between germline ends came to 12 bases. The CDR3 sequence is 16 residues long. The CDR3 sequence is CASSLLGLARTDTQYF. CDR3 DNA: TGTGCCAGCAGTTTATTAGGACTGGCCCGCACAGATACGCAGTATTTT.

This rearrangement joins TRBV19 to TRBJ2-1, with 10 bases lining up with TRBD1. The CDR3 totals 15 residues. V lost 3 bases and J lost 5; bases outside the gene matches: 4. In germline, CDR1 is LNHDA, CDR2 SQIVND (reference sequence). The CDR3 nucleotides read TGTGCCAGTAGTATTGTGGGGACAGGGGACAATGAGCAGTTCTTC. Translated: CASSIVGTGDNEQFF.

V usage is TRBV3-1 (or the pseudogene TRBV3-2) and J usage is TRBJ2-5, with 7 bases that match TRBD2. The V and J ends lost 0 bases and 0 bases, in that order; junction bases with no gene match: 1. Looked up from germline, CDR1 is LGHDT and CDR2 is YNNKEL (reference sequence). The CDR3 loop spans 15 amino acids. CDR3 nucleotide sequence: TGTGCCAGCAGCCAAGACGGACTAGACCAAGAGACCCAGTACTTC. It translates to CASSQDGLDQETQYF.

CDR3 sequence: CASSEWGAPFTSTDTQYF. For the CDR3, the DNA is TGTGCCAGCAGTGAATGGGGGGCTCCCTTCACTAGCACAGATACGCAGTATTTT. V and J are TRBV6-1 and TRBJ2-3; D possibly matches TRBD1 or TRBD2 (6 bases each). The germline CDR1 and CDR2 sequences are MNHNS and SASEGT. The CDR3 totals 18 residues. Trimming took 2 bases from V and 0 from J, leaving 18 bases between them.

J is TRBJ1-2 and V is TRBV2; 8 nucleotides line up with TRBD1. From germline, CDR1 is SNHLY and CDR2 FYNNEI. The trim removed 2 bases at V and 0 bases at J, leaving 2 bases unmatched. CDR3 length: 15 residues. The CDR3 bases are TGTGCCAGCAGTGAACCAGGGGGCCCTAACTATGGCTACACCTTC. It encodes CASSEPGGPNYGYTF.

The chain combines TRBV6-6 with TRBJ2-5; 8 bases are a match to TRBD1. J gave up 3 bases and V 5 bases, and 11 bases lay outside the gene matches. Per germline, CDR1 MNHNY and CDR2 SVGAGI (reference sequence). This CDR3 contains 16 residues. The CDR3 is CASSHDRGGSKETQYF. The CDR3 nucleotides are TGTGCCAGCAGTCACGACAGGGGTGGAAGTAAAGAGACCCAGTACTTC.

This chain uses TRBV5-5 with TRBJ1-3, with D perhaps matching TRBD1 (5 bases). V was shortened by 1 base and J by 2 bases, with 13 bases between the two germline ends. Germline CDR1 and CDR2: SGHKS and YYEKEE (reference sequence). The CDR3 runs 16 residues. This chain's CDR3 is CASSLSGGGPGNTIYF. The CDR3 coding sequence is TGTGCCAGCAGCTTGTCTGGGGGAGGCCCTGGAAACACCATATATTTT.

The chain joins TRBV2 to TRBJ1-3, with unresolved D. Germline values: CDR1 SNHLY, CDR2 FYNNEI. The CDR3 runs 15 residues. Trimming pared 1 base from V and 2 bases from J, leaving 9 bases between. The CDR3 is CASSEGPSPGNTIYF. DNA for the CDR3: TGTGCCAGCAGTGAAGGCCCATCCCCTGGAAACACCATATATTTT.

The V gene is TRBV15, the J gene TRBJ1-1; the D is unclear. The CDR3 has 16 residues. Germline V CDR1 and CDR2: LNHNV, YYDKDF (reference sequence). V was pared by 0 bases and J by 0 bases, with 11 bases between. The CDR3 protein is CATSRDLAALNTEAFF. CDR3 DNA sequence: TGTGCCACCAGCAGAGATCTGGCAGCACTGAACACTGAAGCTTTCTTT.

This clone was counted a single time. Written as DNA, the CDR3 is TGTGCCAGTAGAGTATTCTACGGGGACGACAGGGCAAGTGAAAAACTGTTTTTT. It specifies CASRVFYGDDRASEKLFF. The V and J genes are TRBV19 and TRBJ1-4; TRBD1 agrees at 7 bases. Germline CDR1 is LNHDA and CDR2 is SQIVND (reference sequence). J lost 7 bases, V lost 6 bases, and 20 bases had no gene match. The CDR3 sequence is 18 residues long.

The chain recombines TRBV18 with TRBJ2-2, with D unresolved. This CDR3 is 14 amino acids long. Trimming pared 5 bases from V and 6 bases from J, leaving 13 bases between. Germline V lookup: CDR1 KGHSH, CDR2 LQKENI. CDR3 coding DNA: TGTGCCAGCTCATCATCCGGTTCGGCCGGGGAGCTGTTTTTT. Protein: CASSSSGSAGELFF. Based on the CDR3 plus reference TRBV18 and TRBJ2-2, the full variable domain is NAGVMQNPRHLVRRRGQEARLRCSPMKGHSHVYWYRQLPEEGLKFMVYLQKENIIDESGMPKERFSAEFPKEGPSILRIQQVVRGDSAAYFCASSSSGSAGELFFGEGSRLTVL.

J is TRBJ2-1 and V is TRBV30, with D possibly TRBD2 on 6 matching bases. The length of the CDR3 is 11 residues. Germline V CDR1 and CDR2: GTSNPN, SVGIG (reference sequence). V was shortened by 3 bases and J by 13 bases, with 13 bases between the two germline ends. In DNA, the CDR3 is TGTGCCTGGAGAGAAGCGGGCACACAGTTCTTC. Translating gives CAWREAGTQFF.

The chain is built from TRBV5-1 and TRBJ1-1, with D perhaps matching TRBD1 (5 bases). V shed 3 bases and J shed 8 bases, with 8 bases lying between them. CDR1 and CDR2 from the germline V gene are SGHRS and YFSETQ. The CDR3 runs 11 residues. The chain's CDR3 is CASSSGLEAFF. DNA of the CDR3: TGCGCCAGCAGCTCGGGACTAGAAGCTTTCTTT.

The rearrangement links TRBV5-6 to TRBJ2-1; 12 bases are a match to TRBD2. This CDR3 region has 15 residues. The V gene end was trimmed by 0 bases and the J gene end by 7 bases; junction bases not matched to a gene: 2. Germline V CDR1 and CDR2: SGHDT, YYEEEE. DNA of the CDR3: TGTGCCAGCAGCTTGGGGACTAGCGGGGTGAATGAGCAGTTCTTC. Protein sequence: CASSLGTSGVNEQFF.

The CDR3 protein is CASSLNPHTGELFF. The DNA of the CDR3 is TGCGCCAGCAGCTTGAACCCCCACACCGGGGAGCTGTTTTTT. The chain carries TRBV5-1 and TRBJ2-2, with unresolved D. Germline CDR1 reads SGHRS; CDR2 reads YFSETQ. Trimming took 1 base from V and 3 from J, leaving 7 bases between them. The CDR3 consists of 14 residues.

This chain links TRBV3-1 (or the pseudogene TRBV3-2) with TRBJ2-5; no firm D call. The V gene lost 3 bases and the J gene lost 1 base, with 0 bases spanning the gap. Germline CDR1 reads LGHDT; CDR2 reads YNNKEL (reference sequence). The CDR3 has 11 amino acids. The CDR3 is CASSHQETQYF. CDR3 bases: TGTGCCAGCAGCCACCAAGAGACCCAGTACTTC.